Presented here are 3 T cell receptor beta chains from one specimen sequenced in a study of T cell responses to AZD1222 COVID-19 vaccine. Profiled with immunoSEQ multiplex PCR; TCRdb holds only in-frame clones, not every one. The sample carries 150,000 or so clones, about nine tenths recorded once. The sample was peripheral blood, taken on day 0 of AZD1222 vaccination. Receptors were obtained from an adult in good health.

This clone showed up just once. This rearrangement joins TRBV14 to TRBJ1-1; no definite D call. Deletions cut 1 base from V and 8 bases from J, with 11 bases between. The CDR3 totals 13 residues. Per the germline V gene, CDR1 is SGHDN and CDR2 is FVKESK. CDR3 nucleotides: TGTGCCAGCAGCCAAGGGTCTTTTTTCGAAGCTTTCTTT. Its translation: CASSQGSFFEAFF.

The chain is built from TRBV7-6 and TRBJ1-1; D might be TRBD1 (5 bases). CDR1 and CDR2 from the germline V gene are SGHVS and FNYEAQ. The CDR3 consists of 16 residues. Trimming stripped 1 base from V and 4 bases from J, with 16 bases between. The CDR3 region has the DNA TGTGCCAGCAGCTTAGGGTCTATCGGGACGGGCACTGAAGCTTTCTTT. It translates to CASSLGSIGTGTEAFF.

The V gene is TRBV4-3, the J gene TRBJ1-2; D remains ambiguous. CDR1 is LGHNA and CDR2 is YSLEER in the germline V gene. The V end was cut by 1 base, the J end by 6 bases, with 18 bases between. The CDR3 spans 16 residues. The CDR3 DNA is TGCGCCAGCAGCCAAGCCCAACAACGGGTTGAGGATGGCTACACCTTC. Encoded protein: CASSQAQQRVEDGYTF.